This note documents a single T cell receptor (beta chain) sequence. Participants had their cohort set by participant-reported clinical history. This specimen comes from a study of blood T cell repertoires in COVID-19. In the study's own analysis: Amplification with reference gene primers provided the estimates of nucleated cell counts. The repertoire was sequenced with immunoSEQ multiplex PCR; TCRdb's copy has only in-frame clones and lacks some. D and trimming were read from the DNA, whereas the V and J calls and clone size are those reported in that table. The repertoire holds 360,000 or so clones, with under 90% as singletons. Germline V gives CDR1 LGHNT, CDR2 FRNRAP. Trimming stripped 1 base from V and 4 bases from J, with 11 bases between. The CDR3 runs to 14 residues.

The TCR was taken from a woman aged 25 to 39 who had recovered from COVID-19. This chain connects TRBV12-5 to TRBJ2-7; D is perhaps TRBD1 (6 bases). Sequencing input: PBMCs or T cells enriched from blood (not recorded which). Here the CDR3 reads CASGLGPRGYEQYF. CDR3 DNA: TGTGCTAGTGGTTTGGGACCGAGGGGGTACGAGCAGTACTTC.